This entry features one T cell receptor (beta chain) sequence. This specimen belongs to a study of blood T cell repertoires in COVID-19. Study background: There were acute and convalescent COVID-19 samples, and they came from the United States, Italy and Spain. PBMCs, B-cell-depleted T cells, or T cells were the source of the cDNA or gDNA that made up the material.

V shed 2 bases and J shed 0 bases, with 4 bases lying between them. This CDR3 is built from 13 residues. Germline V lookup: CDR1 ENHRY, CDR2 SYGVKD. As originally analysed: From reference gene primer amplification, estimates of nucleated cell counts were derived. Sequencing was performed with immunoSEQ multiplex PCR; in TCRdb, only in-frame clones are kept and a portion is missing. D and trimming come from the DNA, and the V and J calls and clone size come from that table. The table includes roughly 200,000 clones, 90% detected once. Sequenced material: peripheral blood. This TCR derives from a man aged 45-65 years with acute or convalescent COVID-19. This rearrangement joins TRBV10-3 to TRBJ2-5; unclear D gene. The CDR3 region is CAISERDQETQYF. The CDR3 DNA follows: TGTGCCATCAGTGAGCGGGACCAAGAGACCCAGTACTTC.